These 23 T cell receptor beta chains came from one sample sequenced in a study of blood T cell repertoires in COVID-19. Repertoires were generated with immunoSEQ multiplex PCR, while TCRdb's copy carries only in-frame clones and drops some. The table includes approximately 150,000 clones, about 87% detected once. The specimen was peripheral blood. The receptors stem from a woman aged 45-65 years with acute or convalescent COVID-19.

The rearrangement links TRBV11-1 to TRBJ2-1, with D possibly being TRBD2 (6 bases). The CDR3 is 17 residues long. Germline values: CDR1 SGHAT, CDR2 FQDESV (reference sequence). Deletions cut 0 bases from V and 6 bases from J, with 18 bases between. CDR3 amino acids: CASSLARAGPERNEQFF. In DNA form, the CDR3 reads TGTGCCAGCAGCTTAGCGCGGGCGGGACCAGAACGCAATGAGCAGTTCTTC.

The rearrangement joins TRBV5-6 to TRBJ1-6; 9 bases align to TRBD1. The V gene's germline CDR1 is SGHDT and CDR2 YYEEEE. This CDR3 has 16 amino acids. V was clipped by 0 bases and J by 9 bases; unmatched bases: 7. CDR3 coding DNA: TGTGCCAGCAGCTTGGGTACAGGGGGCCTCGGTTCACCCCTCCACTTT. It translates to CASSLGTGGLGSPLHF.

The chain has TRBV18 and TRBJ2-7; a possible D gene is TRBD1 (6 bases). Germline V CDR1 and CDR2: KGHSH, LQKENI. CDR3 length: 13 residues. Trimming cost V 1 base and J 6 bases, with 10 bases left between them. DNA for the CDR3: TGTGCCAGCTCACCACGACAGGATCGCGAGCAGTACTTC. Protein product: CASSPRQDREQYF.

This sequence joins TRBV19 and TRBJ2-7, with D unclear. CDR1 and CDR2 (germline): LNHDA, SQIVND (reference sequence). The V end lost 1 base, the J end lost 1 base, and 8 bases lay between the germline ends. This CDR3 is 14 amino acids long. DNA of the CDR3: TGTGCCAGTAGTATAGGCGATGCGTCCTACGAGCAGTACTTC. It translates to CASSIGDASYEQYF.

The V gene is TRBV11-2, the J gene TRBJ2-1; 11 nucleotides match TRBD2. CDR1 SGHAT and CDR2 FQNNGV come from the germline V gene. This CDR3 spans 16 amino acids. With 0 bases clipped from V and 4 bases from J, the junction kept 2 bases outside the gene matches. The CDR3 DNA sequence: TGTGCCAGCAGCTTAGATTTAGCGGGAGGGTACAATGAGCAGTTCTTC. Translating gives CASSLDLAGGYNEQFF.

V and J are TRBV18 and TRBJ2-7; 8 bases are shared with TRBD2. CDR3 size: 14 residues. Unmatched junction bases numbered 4, after V lost 0 bases and J lost 6 bases. Germline V gene sequence: CDR1 KGHSH, CDR2 LQKENI. CDR3 protein: CASSPPQREREQYF. The CDR3 DNA reads TGTGCCAGCTCACCACCGCAGCGGGAGCGCGAGCAGTACTTC.

The chain recombines TRBV10-2 with TRBJ1-5; D is perhaps TRBD1 (6 bases). CDR3 length: 16 amino acids. The germline V gene has CDR1 WSHSY and CDR2 SAAADI. The V gene lost 6 bases and the J gene lost 7 bases, with 22 bases spanning the gap. CDR3 coding DNA: TGCGCCAGCAGGGGGGGGCCGGGACAAAGGATGCAGCCCCAGCATTTT. It codes for CASRGGPGQRMQPQHF.

This clone was seen once. This chain connects TRBV7-2 to TRBJ2-2; D may be TRBD1 (6 bases). Trimming removed 1 base from V and 4 bases from J, with 10 bases in between. This CDR3 region has 15 residues. Germline V CDR1 and CDR2: SGHTA, FQGNSA. The CDR3 spells CASSLGGTLTGELFF. CDR3 DNA sequence: TGTGCCAGCAGCTTAGGGGGGACACTCACCGGGGAGCTGTTTTTT.

The CDR3 nucleotides read TGTGCCAGCAGCTCGACTAGCGGGAGGCCCACAGATACGCAGTATTTT. It translates to CASSSTSGRPTDTQYF. The chain links TRBV7-3 to TRBJ2-3, with 13 positions matching TRBD2. CDR1 and CDR2 (germline): SGHTA, FQGTGA. V dropped 4 bases and J dropped 2; count of bases not matched to a gene: 3. The CDR3 length is 16 residues.

The chain has TRBV2 and TRBJ2-5; D call uncertain. In germline, CDR1 is SNHLY, CDR2 FYNNEI. Trimming removed 5 bases from V and 3 bases from J, with 4 bases in between. The length of the CDR3 is 11 residues. The CDR3 here is CASSLEETQYF. The CDR3 DNA reads TGTGCCAGCAGTCTAGAAGAGACCCAGTACTTC.

The CDR3 region has the DNA TGTGCCAGCAGCCTACAGGGCACTGAAGCTTTCTTT. Its translation: CASSLQGTEAFF. The chain recombines TRBV27 with TRBJ1-1, with TRBD1 as a possible D gene (6 bases). Germline CDR1 reads MNHEY; CDR2 reads SMNVEV (reference sequence). The CDR3 loop spans 12 amino acids. V lost 6 bases, J lost 4 bases, and 9 bases lay in between.

V is TRBV30 and J is TRBJ1-3, with D possibly TRBD1 on 5 matching bases. The CDR3 length is 16 residues. V was clipped by 0 bases and J by 2 bases, with 14 bases between them. The germline V gene has CDR1 GTSNPN and CDR2 SVGIG (reference sequence). The CDR3 DNA sequence: TGTGCCTGGAGTGTTTTTCAGGGTACTACTGGAAACACCATATATTTT. Translating gives CAWSVFQGTTGNTIYF. Variable domain in full (rest from reference TRBV30 and TRBJ1-3): SQTIHQWPATLVQPVGSPLSLECTVEGTSNPNLYWYRQAAGRGLQLLFYSVGIGQISSEVPQNLSASRPQDRQFILSSKKLLLSDSGFYLCAWSVFQGTTGNTIYFGEGSWLTVV.

This chain uses TRBV5-4 with TRBJ1-1; the match to TRBD1 covers 7 bases. V shed 4 bases and J 3 bases; nucleotides not matched to a gene: 6. CDR3 size: 14 residues. Germline V gene lookup returns CDR1 SGHNT and CDR2 YYREEE (reference sequence). CDR3 residues: CASSPRQGYTEAFF. The CDR3 bases are TGTGCCAGCAGCCCTCGACAGGGATACACTGAAGCTTTCTTT.

The chain combines TRBV9 with TRBJ1-2; 7 bases match TRBD1. From germline, CDR1 is SGDLS and CDR2 YYNGEE. V lost 0 bases and J lost 6; bases outside the gene matches: 5. This CDR3 spans 14 amino acids. The CDR3 DNA is TGTGCCAGCAGCGTAGGAAGGGGGCAAGATGGCTACACCTTC. Protein: CASSVGRGQDGYTF. Complete variable domain (other parts from reference TRBV9 and TRBJ1-2): DSGVTQTPKHLITATGQRVTLRCSPRSGDLSVYWYQQSLDQGLQFLIQYYNGEERAKGNILERFSAQQFPDLHSELNLSSLELGDSALYFCASSVGRGQDGYTFGSGTRLTVV.

V and J are TRBV11-2 and TRBJ1-2, with D maybe TRBD1 (6 bases). Trimming cost V 0 bases and J 4 bases, with 15 bases left between them. Germline-derived CDR1 and CDR2 are SGHAT and FQNNGV. The CDR3 consists of 16 residues. CDR3 nucleotide sequence: TGTGCCAGCAGCTTAGAGGCGGGGGCCGTTCTCTATGGCTACACCTTC. Translation gives CASSLEAGAVLYGYTF.

V and J are TRBV11-2 and TRBJ1-4, with D possibly being TRBD1 (5 bases). The CDR3 contains 13 residues. Germline V gene sequence: CDR1 SGHAT, CDR2 FQNNGV. With 6 bases removed from V and 8 bases from J, the gap between germline ends came to 13 bases. The CDR3 region is CASSSQGYEKLFF. The CDR3 nucleotides read TGTGCCAGCAGTTCCCAGGGATACGAAAAACTGTTTTTT.

The chain uses TRBV10-3 and TRBJ2-5, with a tentative D call TRBD1 (5 bases). This CDR3 is built from 16 residues. Per germline, CDR1 ENHRY and CDR2 SYGVKD. V lost 0 bases, J lost 5 bases, and 16 bases lay in between. CDR3 residues: CAISESKSGIKETQYF. The DNA of the CDR3 is TGTGCCATCAGTGAGTCGAAATCAGGGATAAAGGAGACCCAGTACTTC.

The chain combines TRBV6-5 with TRBJ2-2, with TRBD1 matching over 8 bases. Germline CDR1 is MNHEY and CDR2 is SVGAGI. With 6 bases clipped from V and 6 bases from J, the junction kept 9 bases outside the gene matches. The CDR3 consists of 15 residues. The CDR3 region has the DNA TGTGCCAGCAGGTTCGAGGACAGGGCGGCCGGGGAGCTGTTTTTT. It yields the protein CASRFEDRAAGELFF.

The chain combines TRBV3-1 (or the pseudogene TRBV3-2) with TRBJ1-1; D is ambiguous. There are 15 residues in the CDR3. CDR1 LGHDT and CDR2 YNNKEL come from the germline V gene (reference sequence). V gave up 2 bases and J gave up 5 bases, with 15 bases separating them. The CDR3 reads CASSQYWESRTEAFF. The CDR3 nucleotides read TGTGCCAGCAGCCAATACTGGGAGTCACGAACTGAAGCTTTCTTT.

V and J are TRBV9 and TRBJ2-3; 7 bases align to TRBD1. This CDR3 has 15 residues. The trim removed 0 bases at V and 8 bases at J, leaving 9 bases unmatched. CDR1 and CDR2 from the germline V gene are SGDLS and YYNGEE. This CDR3 is CASSVEDRVDGTQYF. The DNA of the CDR3 is TGTGCCAGCAGCGTAGAAGACAGGGTGGATGGTACGCAGTATTTT.

The chain combines TRBV5-1 with TRBJ2-7; 8 positions match TRBD2. The V and J ends lost 0 bases and 0 bases, in that order; junction bases with no gene match: 5. CDR3 length: 16 amino acids. The germline V gene encodes CDR1 SGHRS and CDR2 YFSETQ. For the CDR3, the DNA is TGCGCCAGCAGCTTGGCCCCAAGCGGGAGCTCCTACGAGCAGTACTTC. This gives the protein CASSLAPSGSSYEQYF.

The V gene is TRBV5-1, the J gene TRBJ1-4; 9 bases align to TRBD1. CDR3 length: 13 residues. Trimming cost V 2 bases and J 8 bases; bases outside gene matches: 1. The germline CDR1 and CDR2 sequences are SGHRS and YFSETQ. The CDR3 is CASSLGQGEKLFF. As DNA, the CDR3 is TGCGCCAGCAGCTTAGGACAGGGGGAAAAACTGTTTTTT.

This chain links TRBV27 with TRBJ1-5; 7 nucleotides match TRBD1. After removal of 6 bases from V and 3 bases from J, the junction contained 5 bases not matched to a gene. The CDR3 consists of 14 residues. CDR1 and CDR2 from the germline V gene are MNHEY and SMNVEV (reference sequence). This CDR3 is CASSPGTVNQPQHF. The CDR3 bases are TGTGCCAGCAGCCCGGGGACAGTCAATCAGCCCCAGCATTTT.